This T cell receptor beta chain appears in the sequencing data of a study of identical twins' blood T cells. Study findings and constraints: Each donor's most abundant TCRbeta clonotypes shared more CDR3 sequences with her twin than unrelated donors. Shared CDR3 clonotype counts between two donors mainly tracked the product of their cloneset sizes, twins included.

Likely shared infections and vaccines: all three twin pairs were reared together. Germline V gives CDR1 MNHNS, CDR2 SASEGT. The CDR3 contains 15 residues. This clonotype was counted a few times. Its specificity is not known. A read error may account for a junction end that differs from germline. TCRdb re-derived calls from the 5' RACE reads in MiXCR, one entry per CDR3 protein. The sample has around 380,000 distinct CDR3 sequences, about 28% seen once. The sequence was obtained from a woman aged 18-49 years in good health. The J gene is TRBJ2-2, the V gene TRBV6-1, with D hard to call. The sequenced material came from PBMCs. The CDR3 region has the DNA TGTGCCGGCAGATCCGGGCCTCAGAACACCGGGGAGCTGTTTTTT. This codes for CAGRSGPQNTGELFF.